This T cell receptor beta chain comes out of a study of vaccination and CD4 T cells after COVID-19 (dated by TCRdb to 2022 to 2024). The study in broad terms: Convalescent patients had a positive SARS-CoV-2 result on nasal swab PCR, and of these patients, several had mild disease and one had severe disease. The convalescent cohort included six males and four females, with two Hispanic individuals, seven Caucasians, two Asians and one multiracial person. Participants got two doses of the Pfizer-BioNTech BNT162b2 vaccine (n=8) or two doses of the Moderna mRNA-1273 vaccine (n=2). Post-COVID blood samples were collected from convalescent patients a median of roughly 100 days after diagnosis, with a range of roughly 35 to 161 days. Post-vaccine blood samples were collected a median of approximately eleven weeks after the second vaccine dose, ranging from about 13 to 241 days. A few convalescent patients were sampled both early after vaccination (day 14) and late after vaccination (days 161 to 241). Overlapping spike peptide pools from SARS-CoV-2 and from the common cold coronaviruses HCoV-NL63, HCoV-OC43 and HCoV-229E were used as culture stimuli. Control cultures received a CEFX viral epitope pool as the positive control, an HIV-1 Nef peptide pool as the negative control, or no peptide. The spike-specific CD4+ TCR repertoire was compared before and after mRNA vaccination in over nine COVID-19 convalescent patients and several infection-naive healthy vaccine recipients. Broad study findings and their caveats: Among the post-vaccine SARS-CoV-2-reactive clones in convalescent patients, a median 86.3% showed up only after vaccination, which suggests vaccine-specific priming. The study included relatively few convalescent patients and did not analyze early timepoints after natural infection. Nearly all vaccine-specific clones in convalescent patients (304 of 307) were mono-reactive for SARS-CoV-2 spike rather than cross-reactive with common cold coronaviruses. Although the median number of SARS-CoV-2-reactive clonotypes went up from approximately 20 after infection to 38 after vaccination, the increase was not significant.

This clonotype has only one observation. The antigen this receptor binds is unknown. No per-base quality is available; no much larger clone lies one base away. One read is thin evidence. The library was prepared using PCR. TCR sequencing of DNA from cultured CD4+ T cells used the Oncomine TCR Beta short-read assay at the Johns Hopkins FTIC core. The QIAamp micro DNA kit was used to extract genomic DNA from the cultured CD4+ T cells. Oncomine TCR Beta libraries from cultured CD4+ T cells were pooled with unique dual indexes and sequenced on an Illumina iSeq 100. Per the source publication's procedure: Non-productive sequences were removed, and CDR3s not starting with C, not ending with F or W, or shorter than 7 amino acids were discarded. The MANAFEST web application identified antigen-specific clonotypes by comparing peptide-stimulated wells against reference wells and other culture wells. For a clone to be called positive, the clone needed an FDR below 0.05, an odds ratio above 5, and a productive frequency above 0.1% in at least two of three replicate wells. A clonotype was classed as cross-reactive if the clonotype showed significant expansion both in SARS-CoV-2 spike wells and in at least one common cold coronavirus spike condition. Using R version 3.6.1, CDR3 homology was evaluated through Levenshtein distances (stringdist) along with unrooted phylogenetic trees (ape). TCRdb handled the public reads itself, with Q25 trimming in fastp and clone calling in MiXCR, and kept productive beta chains. For every CDR3 protein sequence, its rows merge into one entry that carries the most common genes and DNA. TCRdb's processing, not the authors' own work, is the source of the V and J calls. For this sample the table gives under 20,000 distinct CDR3 sequences, of which roughly 56% were detected only once. Of the sample, about 20% is held by the ten largest clones.

From its cysteine to its phenylalanine, the CDR3 spans 14 amino acids. Just CDR3 DNA is preserved here, 42 bases in frame from base 1. What the time point label conveys for this sample: late sampling 161 to 241 days after vaccination in a few convalescent patients. The label giving this sample's treatment or condition can be read as: approximately nine-day PBMC culture with coronavirus spike peptide pools or control peptides (ViraFEST assay). The study used the ViraFEST assay, which expanded antigen-specific T cells with peptide pools and then identified expanded clonotypes by TCR sequencing. Positive SARS-CoV-2 PCR tests in the convalescent patients dated from March to December 2020, before Alpha, Beta and Delta variants emerged in the United States. Each well held fewer than 2.5 million PBMCs cultured with approximately 10 ug/ml peptide pools in IMDM containing about 5% human AB serum and 10 IU/ml IL-2. Half of the culture medium was replaced with fresh IL-2-containing medium on days 3 and 7. CD4+ T cells were isolated after roughly nine days of culture through negative selection using the EasySep CD4+ T cell isolation kit. Ficoll-Paque Plus gradient centrifugation was used to isolate PBMCs from whole blood, and the isolated PBMCs were then either used fresh or cryopreserved at -140C. Triplicate wells were generally used for each culture condition.

This sequence uses TRBV12-3 or TRBV12-4 and TRBJ2-7; 9 nucleotides in the junction match TRBD1. The J call is in doubt because the DNA end fits TRBJ2-5 better. This TCR was recovered from a human donor who had recovered from COVID-19. The material was CD4+ T cells from blood, cultured in vitro, obtained about 7 months after SARS-CoV-2 vaccination. The CDR3 has the sequence CASSAGQGQETQYF. Read as DNA, the sequence is TGTGCCAGCAGCGCGGGACAGGGACAAGAGACCCAGTACTTC.